This T cell receptor beta chain was sequenced for a study of CD8+ T cells in alopecia areata. Study-wide context: Tofacitinib therapy lasting 6 to 18 months was followed by 6 months off drug. Scalp area affected, as a percentage, set the severity score of treated patients.

As to this clone: The antigen is undetermined.

Germline CDR1 SQVTM, CDR2 ANQGSEA. The CDR3 is made up of 15 amino acids. J was trimmed by 0 bases and V by 4 bases; bases with no gene match: 3. The sample's treatment: oral pan-JAK inhibitor, 5-10 mg twice daily. General observations from the study: Alopecia totalis/universalis scalp especially showed more expanded CD8+ clones than normal scalp.

Sequencing relied on a cDNA template that was reverse transcribed from extracted RNA. TCRdb's table, derived via immunoSEQ multiplex PCR, lists solely in-frame clones and lacks some. The sample contains about 120,000 clones, 50% to 75% of which appear only once. This TCR was recovered from a human donor with alopecia areata. Material: CD8+ T cells sorted from blood, obtained at week 24, from a patient treated with tofacitinib. J is TRBJ2-3 and V is TRBV29-1; 11 bases match TRBD1. CDR3 sequence: CSVAGQGASTDTQYF. CDR3 nucleotides: TGCAGCGTTGCAGGACAGGGGGCGAGCACAGATACGCAGTATTTT.